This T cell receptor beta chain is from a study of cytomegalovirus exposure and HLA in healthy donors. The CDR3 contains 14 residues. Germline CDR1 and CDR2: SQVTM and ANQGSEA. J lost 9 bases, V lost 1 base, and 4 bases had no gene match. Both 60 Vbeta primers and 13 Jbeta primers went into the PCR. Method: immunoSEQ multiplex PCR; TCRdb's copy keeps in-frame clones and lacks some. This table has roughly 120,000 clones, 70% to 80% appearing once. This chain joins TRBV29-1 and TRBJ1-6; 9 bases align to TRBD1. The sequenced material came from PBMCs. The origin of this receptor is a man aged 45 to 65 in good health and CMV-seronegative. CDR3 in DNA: TGCAGCGTTGAAGTGACAGGGGGAGGTTCACCCCTCCACTTT. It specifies CSVEVTGGGSPLHF.